These 29 T cell receptor beta chains came from one sample sequenced in a study of T-cell reconstitution after alpha-beta-depleted transplantation in children. TCRbeta library preparation incorporated unique molecular identifiers. TCRdb passed the PCR reads through MiXCR, listing each CDR3 protein once. The profile shows more than 400,000 distinct CDR3 sequences, approximately 42% of them singletons. Sample: PBMCs, taken before TCRalphabeta/CD19-depleted stem cell transplant. All receptors come from a girl aged 2-10 years with aplastic anemia, due to receive a stem cell transplant.

This clonotype has only a few counts. The V and J genes are TRBV6-1 and TRBJ1-5; D is uncertain. The V and J ends lost 4 bases and 2 bases respectively, with 9 bases between them. Germline CDR1 is MNHNS and CDR2 is SASEGT. The CDR3 sequence is 14 residues long. Written as DNA, the CDR3 is TGTGCCAGCAGTGGCCTTCAGGGCAATCAGCCCCAGCATTTT. Protein sequence: CASSGLQGNQPQHF.

This clonotype turned up a few times. CDR3 sequence (DNA): TGTGCCAGCAGCTTGTGGCAGAGCAATCAGCCCCAGCATTTT. Amino acid sequence: CASSLWQSNQPQHF. The chain combines TRBV5-8 with TRBJ1-5; the D is unclear. Germline values: CDR1 SGHTS, CDR2 YDEGEE. Trimming cost V 1 base and J 1 base, with 6 bases left between them. This CDR3 has 14 residues.

The V gene is TRBV5-1, the J gene TRBJ2-3, with 8 bases lining up with TRBD2. The CDR3 is 16 amino acids. Unmatched junction bases numbered 11, after V lost 4 bases and J lost 4 bases. Looked up from germline, CDR1 is SGHRS and CDR2 is YFSETQ. CDR3 loop: CASSEKSGSISDTQYF. CDR3 DNA: TGCGCCAGCAGCGAAAAAAGCGGGAGTATCTCAGATACGCAGTATTTT.

The genes are TRBV20-1 and TRBJ2-1; D gene ambiguous. Germline V gene data show CDR1 as DFQATT and CDR2 as SNEGSKA (reference sequence). Trimming cost V 0 bases and J 0 bases, with 9 bases left between them. The CDR3 is made up of 15 amino acids. The CDR3 sequence is CSARDPKSSYNEQFF. DNA for the CDR3: TGCAGTGCTAGAGATCCCAAGAGCTCCTACAATGAGCAGTTCTTC.

The count of this clonotype is one. This may be a read error, as it is one base from a much larger clone. V and J are TRBV5-6 and TRBJ2-7; the D gene is possibly TRBD1 (6 bases). The CDR3 consists of 14 residues. The germline gives CDR1 SGHDT, CDR2 YYEEEE. The V gene lost 1 base and the J gene lost 5 bases, with 13 bases spanning the gap. For the CDR3, the DNA is TGTGCCAGCAGCTTGTCTAGGGGGATCCACGAGCAGTACTTC. The encoded protein is CASSLSRGIHEQYF.

The genes are TRBV27 and TRBJ2-1; TRBD2 matches at 7 bases. Trimming took 6 bases from V and 9 from J; bases not matched to a gene: 8. Germline loops: CDR1 MNHEY, CDR2 SMNVEV (reference sequence). The CDR3 has 13 residues. DNA of the CDR3: TGTGCCAGCAGCCAATTGGCGGGAGTTGAGCAGTTCTTC. The encoded protein is CASSQLAGVEQFF.

The genes are TRBV7-6 and TRBJ1-1; no reliable D call. CDR3 size: 15 residues. Between the trimmed V and J ends, which lost 2 bases and 1 base, there was a span of 11 bases. Germline values: CDR1 SGHVS, CDR2 FNYEAQ. This chain's CDR3 is CASSLIARSNTEAFF. CDR3 bases: TGTGCCAGCAGCTTAATCGCACGGTCGAACACTGAAGCTTTCTTT.

Points on this clonotype: The junction does not match germline at one end; this may be a read error. The J gene is TRBJ2-1, the V gene TRBV5-1; D is perhaps TRBD2 (5 bases). CDR3 length: 12 amino acids. The germline V gene encodes CDR1 SGHRS and CDR2 YFSETQ. The CDR3 sequence is CDSSPSRGEQFF. In DNA form, the CDR3 reads TGCGACAGCAGCCCGTCTCGGGGTGAGCAGTTCTTC.

The chain employs TRBV12-3 or TRBV12-4 and TRBJ2-7; D is perhaps TRBD1 (6 bases). V dropped 6 bases and J dropped 0 bases, with 12 bases sitting between them. The CDR3 loop spans 14 amino acids. The CDR3 DNA reads as TGTGCCAGCAGAAACCGGGACACCTCCTACGAGCAGTACTTC. Residues: CASRNRDTSYEQYF.

This clonotype was seen a few times. The V call is TRBV7-2, the J call TRBJ2-3, with D tentatively TRBD1 (6 bases). The germline CDR1 and CDR2 sequences are SGHTA and FQGNSA. The CDR3 loop spans 13 amino acids. V was clipped by 5 bases and J by 4 bases, with 10 bases between them. CDR3 sequence: CASSPRQADTQYF. CDR3 DNA sequence: TGTGCCAGCAGCCCAAGACAGGCAGATACGCAGTATTTT.

This clonotype was recorded a few times. The chain has TRBV13 and TRBJ1-6, with D tentatively TRBD1 (5 bases). There are 15 residues in the CDR3. Germline V lookup: CDR1 PRHDT, CDR2 FYEKMQ (reference sequence). Between the trimmed V and J ends, which lost 3 bases and 8 bases, there was a span of 14 bases. CDR3 DNA: TGTGCCAGCAGCTTCTCCTCGGACAAGGATTCACCCCTCCACTTT. It translates to CASSFSSDKDSPLHF.

The genes are TRBV12-3 or TRBV12-4 and TRBJ2-7; D may be TRBD1 (6 bases). CDR3 length equals 15 residues. V was trimmed by 6 bases and J by 3 bases, leaving 18 bases between them. CDR3 DNA: TGTGCCAGCAGGCCTGGGGCAGGGGAAAGCTACGAGCAGTACTTC. Translation gives CASRPGAGESYEQYF.

This clonotype has just a few counts. This sequence joins TRBV12-3 or TRBV12-4 and TRBJ1-1; D remains ambiguous. Deletions cut 5 bases from V and 1 base from J, with 8 bases between. The CDR3 covers 13 residues. In DNA form, the CDR3 reads TGTGCCAGCAGTCCTTTGGAGAACACTGAAGCTTTCTTT. Amino acids: CASSPLENTEAFF.

This clonotype was observed a few times. A much more abundant neighbour one base away suggests this may be a read error. The chain employs TRBV4-1 and TRBJ2-7, with no clear D. This CDR3 region has 16 residues. Germline V gene lookup returns CDR1 MGHRA and CDR2 YSYEKL. CDR3 in DNA: TGCGCCATCAGCCAAGAGACCGTATTACTCTCCTACGAGCAGTACTTC. This encodes CAISQETVLLSYEQYF.

This clonotype was seen repeatedly, ten times or more. Here the CDR3 DNA reads TGTGCCAGCAGTTTAGGGCGGGTTGAGCAGTTCTTC. Its protein is CASSLGRVEQFF. The V gene is TRBV12-3 or TRBV12-4, the J gene TRBJ2-1; the D gene is possibly TRBD2 (5 bases). Trimming shortened V by 1 base and J by 9 bases, and 7 bases separated the two germline ends. The length of the CDR3 is 12 residues.

At least ten counts were recorded for this clonotype. The CDR3 coding sequence is TGTGCCAGCAGCCAATGGCAGGGGGGCGAGCAGTACTTC. Protein: CASSQWQGGEQYF. The rearrangement uses TRBV3-1 and TRBJ2-7; a possible D gene is TRBD1 (7 bases). The CDR3 totals 13 residues. Germline values: CDR1 LGHDT, CDR2 YNNKEL (reference sequence). V was shortened by 2 bases and J by 6 bases, with 11 bases between the two germline ends.

This clonotype was counted many times. The genes are TRBV20-1 and TRBJ1-5, with 9 bases aligning to TRBD1. Looked up from germline, CDR1 is DFQATT and CDR2 is SNEGSKA (reference sequence). With V trimmed by 1 base and J by 6 bases, 10 bases remained unmatched. This CDR3 comprises 16 residues. The CDR3 loop reads CSARVLTGGAGQPQHF. In nucleotides, the CDR3 is TGCAGTGCTAGAGTTTTGACAGGGGGGGCCGGTCAGCCCCAGCATTTT.

This clonotype was seen a handful of times. The V and J genes are TRBV4-2 and TRBJ2-4; TRBD2 matches at 11 bases. This CDR3 is built from 19 residues. Germline CDR1 is LGHNA and CDR2 is YNFKEQ. The V and J ends lost 3 bases and 1 base, in that order; junction bases with no gene match: 11. This CDR3 reads CASSQRGLAGGGAKNIQYF. CDR3 DNA: TGTGCCAGCAGCCAGCGGGGGCTAGCGGGAGGAGGGGCCAAAAACATTCAGTACTTC.

As regards this clonotype: Since a much larger clone is just one base distant, this may be a read error. This chain links TRBV11-2 with TRBJ2-3; D call uncertain. The CDR3 is 12 residues long. The germline V gene has CDR1 SGHAT and CDR2 FQNNGV. V was cut by 5 bases and J by 0 bases, with 3 bases left in between. The CDR3 DNA sequence: TGTGCCAGCAGCAAAAGCACAGATACGCAGTATTTT. Protein product: CASSKSTDTQYF.

This clonotype came up a few times. The rearrangement uses TRBV6-1 and TRBJ2-2, with D possibly being TRBD1 (6 bases). Trimming shortened V by 10 bases and J by 8 bases, and 17 bases separated the two germline ends. This CDR3 is built from 13 residues. Per the germline V gene, CDR1 is MNHNS and CDR2 is SASEGT. CDR3 protein: CATWAGGGGELFF. CDR3 coding DNA: TGTGCCACCTGGGCTGGGGGCGGAGGGGAGCTGTTTTTT.

The chain links TRBV20-1 to TRBJ2-7; D tentatively fits TRBD1 or TRBD2 (5 bases each). Germline V lookup: CDR1 DFQATT, CDR2 SNEGSKA (reference sequence). CDR3 length equals 13 residues. V shed 6 bases and J shed 6 bases, with 18 bases lying between them. The CDR3 protein is CSAKGRSPGEQYF. The CDR3 nucleotides are TGCAGTGCCAAGGGACGGTCCCCGGGCGAGCAGTACTTC.

The chain has TRBV12-3 or TRBV12-4 and TRBJ2-1; no definite D call. Trimming shortened V by 3 bases and J by 7 bases, and 10 bases separated the two germline ends. The CDR3 runs to 13 residues. The CDR3 loop reads CASSFYDQNEQFF. CDR3 sequence (DNA): TGTGCCAGCAGTTTTTACGACCAGAATGAGCAGTTCTTC.

This clonotype was observed many times. The V gene is TRBV5-1, the J gene TRBJ2-1; D not certain. The CDR3 has 12 amino acids. The V gene lost 0 bases and the J gene lost 5 bases, with 3 bases spanning the gap. The V gene's germline CDR1 is SGHRS and CDR2 YFSETQ. The CDR3 protein is CASSLGDNEQFF. The CDR3 DNA reads as TGCGCCAGCAGCTTGGGGGACAATGAGCAGTTCTTC.

The V gene is TRBV12-3 or TRBV12-4, the J gene TRBJ1-5; D gene ambiguous. The CDR3 runs 18 residues. The V end was cut by 2 bases, the J end by 4 bases, with 21 bases between. CDR3 protein: CASSLIKGHPGRNQPQHF. Here the CDR3 DNA reads TGTGCCAGCAGTTTAATAAAAGGCCACCCAGGACGAAATCAGCCCCAGCATTTT.

This clonotype was detected only once. The chain recombines TRBV28 with TRBJ2-7, with TRBD2 matching over 8 bases. V trimming: 3 bases; J trimming: 3 bases; junction bases outside the gene matches: 13. The CDR3 loop spans 17 amino acids. Germline assignment: CDR1 MDHEN and CDR2 SYDVKM. CDR3 sequence (DNA): TGTGCCAGCAGTTTGGGAGACCAAGCGGGGGTGGACTACGAGCAGTACTTC. Translating it yields CASSLGDQAGVDYEQYF.

This clonotype was counted many times. The V call is TRBV20-1, the J call TRBJ2-1; 12 bases match TRBD2. With 1 base clipped from V and 0 bases from J, the junction kept 4 bases outside the gene matches. CDR1 DFQATT and CDR2 SNEGSKA come from the germline V gene (reference sequence). The length of the CDR3 is 17 residues. The CDR3 reads CSARGLAGGSSYNEQFF. The CDR3, as DNA: TGCAGTGCTAGAGGCCTAGCGGGAGGGTCCTCCTACAATGAGCAGTTCTTC.

This clonotype was found many times. The chain carries TRBV12-3 or TRBV12-4 and TRBJ2-3, with a weak D call TRBD2 (6 bases). Trimming removed 3 bases at V and 7 bases at J, with 17 bases between. The CDR3 sequence is 15 residues long. The CDR3 DNA follows: TGTGCCAGCAGTTTTAAGAGCCTAGCGCCCTATACGCAGTATTTT. Translated, it gives CASSFKSLAPYTQYF.

This clonotype was found a few times. The junction does not match germline at one end; this may be a read error. The chain combines TRBV11-2 with TRBJ1-1; no reliable D call. The CDR3 loop spans 15 amino acids. Germline CDR1 reads SGHAT; CDR2 reads FQNNGV. As DNA, the CDR3 is TGTGCCAGCAGCTTAGATCGAAACTTCGGAACTGGAGCTTTCTTT. Its translation is CASSLDRNFGTGAFF.

The sample holds one count of this clonotype. A much larger clone is a single base away; this may be a read error. The gene calls are TRBV6-2 or TRBV6-3 and TRBJ2-3, with 11 bases identical to TRBD2. Germline V gene sequence: CDR1 MNHEY, CDR2 SVGEGT. The J segment lost 2 bases and the V segment lost 6 bases, leaving 4 bases of the junction unmatched. The CDR3 length is 15 residues. CDR3 DNA sequence: TGTGCCAGCAGATCGGGACTAGCGGACACAGATACGCAGTATTTT. Amino acid sequence: CASRSGLADTDTQYF.